This T cell receptor beta chain is drawn from a study of control samples from healthy donors and cancer patients. This CDR3 is built from 13 residues. V lost 6 bases and J 5 bases, leaving 13 bases between the germline ends. Per the germline V gene, CDR1 is MDHEN and CDR2 is SYDVKM. Libraries were prepared by immunoSEQ multiplex PCR; TCRdb keeps only in-frame clonotypes and omits some of them. The sample shows some 89,000 clones, roughly 86% of them seen only once. The V and J genes are TRBV28 and TRBJ2-5; a weak D match, TRBD2 (6 bases). Sequenced input: blood. The receptor was isolated from a man younger than 45 in good health. The CDR3 loop reads CASREGRLETQYF. The DNA for the CDR3 is TGTGCCAGCAGGGAGGGGCGTTTGGAGACCCAGTACTTC.